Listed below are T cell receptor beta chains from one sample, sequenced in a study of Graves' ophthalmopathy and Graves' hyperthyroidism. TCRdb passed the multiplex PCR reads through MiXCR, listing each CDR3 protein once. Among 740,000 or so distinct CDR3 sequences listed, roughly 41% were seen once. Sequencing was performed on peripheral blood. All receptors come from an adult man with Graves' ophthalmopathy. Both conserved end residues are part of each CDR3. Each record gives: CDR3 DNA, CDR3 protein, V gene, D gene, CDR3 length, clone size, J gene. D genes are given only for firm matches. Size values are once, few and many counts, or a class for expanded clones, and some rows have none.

CDR3nt: TGTGCCAGCAGCTTGGACGCCAGGTGGTGCACCTTC; CDR3aa: CASSLDARWCTF; v_gene: TRBV7-9; d_gene: -; len: 12; abundance: -; j_gene: TRBJ1-2
CDR3nt: TGTGCCAGCCTTAACCGGGGCCTGCGGGAGACCCAGTACTTC; CDR3aa: CASLNRGLRETQYF; v_gene: TRBV25-1; d_gene: -; len: 14; abundance: -; j_gene: TRBJ2-5
CDR3nt: TGTGCCACCAGTGACCCTAGGGGGGCAGATACGCAGTATTTT; CDR3aa: CATSDPRGADTQYF; v_gene: TRBV24-1; d_gene: -; len: 14; abundance: -; j_gene: TRBJ2-3
CDR3nt: TGCAGTGCTACCGGGACTAGCGGGGTAGAGACCCAGTACTTC; CDR3aa: CSATGTSGVETQYF; v_gene: TRBV20-1; d_gene: TRBD2; len: 14; abundance: -; j_gene: TRBJ2-5
CDR3nt: TGTGCCAGCAGTGAACTCGGCGGAGCGGGAGGGCCGTCGGTGGATACGCAGTATTTT; CDR3aa: CASSELGGAGGPSVDTQYF; v_gene: TRBV2; d_gene: TRBD2; len: 19; abundance: -; j_gene: TRBJ2-3
CDR3nt: TGTGCCAGCAGTTCCGGACAGGGAGTCACCTTC; CDR3aa: CASSSGQGVTF; v_gene: TRBV6-5; d_gene: TRBD1; len: 11; abundance: few; j_gene: TRBJ1-2
CDR3nt: TGTGCCAGCAGTTCCCCGGGACAGGGGCGAAAATACGAGCAGTACTTC; CDR3aa: CASSSPGQGRKYEQYF; v_gene: TRBV25-1; d_gene: TRBD1; len: 16; abundance: -; j_gene: TRBJ2-7
CDR3nt: TGTGCCAGCAGGGACCTAGGGACAGGGGGTAACTATGGCTACACCTTC; CDR3aa: CASRDLGTGGNYGYTF; v_gene: TRBV10-3; d_gene: TRBD1; len: 16; abundance: few; j_gene: TRBJ1-2
CDR3nt: TGCGCCAGCAGCCAAGTAGGGCCCTACGAGCAGTACTTC; CDR3aa: CASSQVGPYEQYF; v_gene: TRBV4-3; d_gene: -; len: 13; abundance: -; j_gene: TRBJ2-7
CDR3nt: TGTGCCAGCCGTAGGTCAGCGAGGGGCACTGAAGCTTTCTTT; CDR3aa: CASRRSARGTEAFF; v_gene: TRBV6-6; d_gene: -; len: 14; abundance: few; j_gene: TRBJ1-1
CDR3nt: TGCGCCAGCACGCGGGGACAGGGTTCCTACGAGCAGTACTTC; CDR3aa: CASTRGQGSYEQYF; v_gene: TRBV4-1; d_gene: TRBD1; len: 14; abundance: few; j_gene: TRBJ2-7
CDR3nt: TGTGCCAGCAGCCCCAGCCGACAGGGGTACACTGAAGCTTTCTTT; CDR3aa: CASSPSRQGYTEAFF; v_gene: TRBV7-2; d_gene: TRBD1; len: 15; abundance: -; j_gene: TRBJ1-1
CDR3nt: TGTGCCAGCAGTGCTAGTGGTCAGGGAGGGAACACTGAAGCTTTCTTT; CDR3aa: CASSASGQGGNTEAFF; v_gene: TRBV25-1; d_gene: -; len: 16; abundance: -; j_gene: TRBJ1-1
CDR3nt: TGTGCCAGCAGCCCCGGGACAGGGGACAATCAGCCCCAGCATTTT; CDR3aa: CASSPGTGDNQPQHF; v_gene: TRBV9; d_gene: TRBD1; len: 15; abundance: few; j_gene: TRBJ1-5
CDR3nt: TGTGCCAGCAGGGACGGGAGGAGTCCCAATGAGCAGTTCTTC; CDR3aa: CASRDGRSPNEQFF; v_gene: TRBV10-3; d_gene: TRBD2; len: 14; abundance: -; j_gene: TRBJ2-1
CDR3nt: TGTGCCAGCCTGAAACAGGGCAACTACGAGCAGTACTTC; CDR3aa: CASLKQGNYEQYF; v_gene: TRBV12-3/TRBV12-4; d_gene: -; len: 13; abundance: many; j_gene: TRBJ2-7
CDR3nt: TGCAGTGCTCGGGGCCGAGGCAATCAGCCCCAGCATTTT; CDR3aa: CSARGRGNQPQHF; v_gene: TRBV20-1; d_gene: -; len: 13; abundance: few; j_gene: TRBJ1-5
CDR3nt: TGTGCCAGCAGCTACACGACGGGCACGCTGTCCTACGAGCAGTACTTC; CDR3aa: CASSYTTGTLSYEQYF; v_gene: TRBV9; d_gene: -; len: 16; abundance: -; j_gene: TRBJ2-7
CDR3nt: TGTGCCAGTAGTAGCAGTCTGAACTCTGGGGCCAACGTCCTGACTTTC; CDR3aa: CASSSSLNSGANVLTF; v_gene: TRBV19; d_gene: -; len: 16; abundance: -; j_gene: TRBJ2-6
CDR3nt: TGCAGCGTTTTAACGACCGGGACAAGGACCTACGAGCAGTACTTC; CDR3aa: CSVLTTGTRTYEQYF; v_gene: TRBV29-1; d_gene: -; len: 15; abundance: many; j_gene: TRBJ2-7
CDR3nt: TGTGCCAGCAGCGATAGGGTGGCAGGGGCTTTCTTT; CDR3aa: CASSDRVAGAFF; v_gene: TRBV7-9; d_gene: -; len: 12; abundance: -; j_gene: TRBJ1-1
CDR3nt: TGTGCCAGCAGTTCTCCAGGGGAGTTGAACACTGAAGCTTTCTTT; CDR3aa: CASSSPGELNTEAFF; v_gene: TRBV10-3; d_gene: -; len: 15; abundance: -; j_gene: TRBJ1-1
CDR3nt: TGTGCCACCAGCAGAGCGGCAGGGGGAGGGGAGGACGAGCAGTACTTC; CDR3aa: CATSRAAGGGEDEQYF; v_gene: TRBV15; d_gene: -; len: 16; abundance: -; j_gene: TRBJ2-7
CDR3nt: TGTGCCAGCAGCCCACACCCGGGACAAAATTCACCCTTCCACTTT; CDR3aa: CASSPHPGQNSPFHF; v_gene: TRBV11-2; d_gene: -; len: 15; abundance: -; j_gene: TRBJ1-6
CDR3nt: TGCAGTGCCTCGAACCGAAAGTCGAATAGCAATCAGCCCCAGCATTTT; CDR3aa: CSASNRKSNSNQPQHF; v_gene: TRBV20-1; d_gene: -; len: 16; abundance: many; j_gene: TRBJ1-5
CDR3nt: TGTGCCACCAGCGATAGCAGAAGCGTAACTGGAAACACCATATATTTT; CDR3aa: CATSDSRSVTGNTIYF; v_gene: TRBV24-1; d_gene: -; len: 16; abundance: many; j_gene: TRBJ1-3
CDR3nt: TGTGCCACCAGCAGGATTGGCCAGGTCAATGAAAAACTGTTTTTT; CDR3aa: CATSRIGQVNEKLFF; v_gene: TRBV15; d_gene: -; len: 15; abundance: many; j_gene: TRBJ1-4
CDR3nt: TGTGCCAGTAGTGTGCCCGGGACAGGAGGGCAGCCCCAGCATTTT; CDR3aa: CASSVPGTGGQPQHF; v_gene: TRBV19; d_gene: TRBD1; len: 15; abundance: many; j_gene: TRBJ1-5
CDR3nt: TGCGCCAGCAGCCAAGATGTGGGGTGGAGTGGCTACACCTTC; CDR3aa: CASSQDVGWSGYTF; v_gene: TRBV4-3; d_gene: -; len: 14; abundance: few; j_gene: TRBJ1-2
CDR3nt: TGTGCCTGGAGTGGCGGCCGACTCAATCAGCCCCAGCATTTT; CDR3aa: CAWSGGRLNQPQHF; v_gene: TRBV29-1; d_gene: -; len: 14; abundance: once; j_gene: TRBJ1-5
CDR3nt: TGTGCCAGCGGCCGAGGCGTTGACCTCCCCTACGGGCAGTACTTC; CDR3aa: CASGRGVDLPYGQYF; v_gene: TRBV25-1; d_gene: -; len: 15; abundance: -; j_gene: TRBJ2-7
CDR3nt: TGTGCCAGCAGCCAAGTCTCCTACGAGCAGTACTTC; CDR3aa: CASSQVSYEQYF; v_gene: TRBV3-1; d_gene: -; len: 12; abundance: -; j_gene: TRBJ2-7
CDR3nt: TGTGCCAGCAGCCCTCGCAGGGGTGATTCACCCCTCCACTTT; CDR3aa: CASSPRRGDSPLHF; v_gene: TRBV7-2; d_gene: -; len: 14; abundance: -; j_gene: TRBJ1-6
CDR3nt: TGTGCCAGCAGTTTCGTGGGAGGTCATCAGCCCCAGCATTTT; CDR3aa: CASSFVGGHQPQHF; v_gene: TRBV12-3/TRBV12-4; d_gene: -; len: 14; abundance: -; j_gene: TRBJ1-5
CDR3nt: TGTGCCACCAGTGACCCAGGGACAGGGTTGTATGGCTACACCTTC; CDR3aa: CATSDPGTGLYGYTF; v_gene: TRBV24-1; d_gene: TRBD1; len: 15; abundance: -; j_gene: TRBJ1-2
CDR3nt: TGTGCCAGCAGTGGGACAGGGGCTTACACTGAAGCTTTCTTT; CDR3aa: CASSGTGAYTEAFF; v_gene: TRBV2; d_gene: TRBD1; len: 14; abundance: -; j_gene: TRBJ1-1